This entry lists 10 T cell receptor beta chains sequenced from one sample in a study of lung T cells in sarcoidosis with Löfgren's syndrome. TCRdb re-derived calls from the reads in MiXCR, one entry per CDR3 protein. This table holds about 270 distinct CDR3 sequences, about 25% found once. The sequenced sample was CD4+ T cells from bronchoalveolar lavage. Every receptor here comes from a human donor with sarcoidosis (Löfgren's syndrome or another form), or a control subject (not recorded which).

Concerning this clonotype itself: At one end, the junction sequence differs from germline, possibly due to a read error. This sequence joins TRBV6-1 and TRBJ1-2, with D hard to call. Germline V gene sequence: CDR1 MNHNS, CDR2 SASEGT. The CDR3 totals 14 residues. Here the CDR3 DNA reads TGTGCCAGCAGTCGGGCTGCTCCTAACTGTGGCTACACCTTC. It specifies CASSRAAPNCGYTF.

The CDR3 sequence: CAIGRDREQFF. CDR3 coding DNA: TGTGCCATCGGTAGGGACCGTGAGCAGTTCTTC. The chain uses TRBV10-3 and TRBJ2-1; D is tentatively TRBD1 or TRBD2 (5 bases each). This CDR3 has 11 residues. Trimming pared 8 bases from V and 9 bases from J, leaving 11 bases between. The V gene's germline CDR1 is ENHRY and CDR2 SYGVKD.

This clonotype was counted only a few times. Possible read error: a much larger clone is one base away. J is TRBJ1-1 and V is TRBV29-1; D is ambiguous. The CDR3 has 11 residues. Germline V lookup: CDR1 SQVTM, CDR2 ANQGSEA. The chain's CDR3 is CGSEANTEAFF. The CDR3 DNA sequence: TGCGGGAGTGAGGCGAACACTGAAGCTTTCTTT. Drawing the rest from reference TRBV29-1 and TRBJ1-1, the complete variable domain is SAVISQKPSRDICQRGTSLTIQCQVDSQVTMMFWYRQQPGQSLTLIATANQGSEATYESGFVIDKFPISRPNLTFSTLTVSNMSPEDSSIYLCGSEANTEAFFGQGTRLTVV.

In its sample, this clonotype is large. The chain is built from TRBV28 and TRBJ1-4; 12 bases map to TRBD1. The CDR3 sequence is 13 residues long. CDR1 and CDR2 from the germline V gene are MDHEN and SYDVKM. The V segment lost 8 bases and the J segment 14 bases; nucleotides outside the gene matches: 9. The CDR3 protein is CASRSGTGGFLFF. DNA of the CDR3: TGTGCCAGCCGCTCCGGGACAGGGGGCTTTCTGTTTTTT.

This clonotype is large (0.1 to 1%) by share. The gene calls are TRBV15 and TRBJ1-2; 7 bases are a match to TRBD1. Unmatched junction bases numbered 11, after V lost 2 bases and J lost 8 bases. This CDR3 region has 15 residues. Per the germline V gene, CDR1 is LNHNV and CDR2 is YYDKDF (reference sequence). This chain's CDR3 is CATSRPEQGLGGYTF. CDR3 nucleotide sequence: TGTGCCACCAGCAGACCAGAACAGGGGCTGGGAGGCTACACCTTC.

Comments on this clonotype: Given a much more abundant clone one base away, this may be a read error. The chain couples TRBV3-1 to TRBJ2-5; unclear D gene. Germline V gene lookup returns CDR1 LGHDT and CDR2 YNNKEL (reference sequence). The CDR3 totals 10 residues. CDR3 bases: TGTGCCACCGCTCAAGGGACCCAGTACTTC. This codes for CATAQGTQYF.

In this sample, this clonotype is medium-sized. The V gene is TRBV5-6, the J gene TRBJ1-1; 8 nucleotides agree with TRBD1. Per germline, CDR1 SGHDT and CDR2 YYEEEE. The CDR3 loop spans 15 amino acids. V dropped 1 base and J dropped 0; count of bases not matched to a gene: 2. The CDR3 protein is CASSLRDRMNTEAFF. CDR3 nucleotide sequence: TGTGCCAGCAGCTTGAGGGACAGGATGAACACTGAAGCTTTCTTT.

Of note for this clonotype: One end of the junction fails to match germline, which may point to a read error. The CDR3 DNA reads as TGTGCCATAAGTGAACGGGCAGGGTACGCCATATATTTT. Amino acids: CAISERAGYAIYF. The chain joins TRBV10-3 to TRBJ1-3; a possible D gene is TRBD1 (5 bases). Germline V lookup: CDR1 ENHRY, CDR2 SYGVKD. CDR3 length equals 13 residues.

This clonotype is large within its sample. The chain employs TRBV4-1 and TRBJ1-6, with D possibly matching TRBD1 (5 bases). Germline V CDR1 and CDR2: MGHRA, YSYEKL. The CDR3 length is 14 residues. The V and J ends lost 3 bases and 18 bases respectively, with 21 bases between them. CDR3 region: CASSHRDPGEIPHF. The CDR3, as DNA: TGCGCCAGCAGCCACCGGGACCCGGGAGAAATACCCCACTTT.

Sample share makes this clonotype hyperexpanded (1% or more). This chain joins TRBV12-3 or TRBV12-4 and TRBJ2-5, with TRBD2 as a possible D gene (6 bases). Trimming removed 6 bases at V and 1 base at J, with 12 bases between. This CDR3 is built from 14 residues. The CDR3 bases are TGTGCCAGCAGCAAAACTAGCAGCCAAGAGACCCAGTACTTC. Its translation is CASSKTSSQETQYF.